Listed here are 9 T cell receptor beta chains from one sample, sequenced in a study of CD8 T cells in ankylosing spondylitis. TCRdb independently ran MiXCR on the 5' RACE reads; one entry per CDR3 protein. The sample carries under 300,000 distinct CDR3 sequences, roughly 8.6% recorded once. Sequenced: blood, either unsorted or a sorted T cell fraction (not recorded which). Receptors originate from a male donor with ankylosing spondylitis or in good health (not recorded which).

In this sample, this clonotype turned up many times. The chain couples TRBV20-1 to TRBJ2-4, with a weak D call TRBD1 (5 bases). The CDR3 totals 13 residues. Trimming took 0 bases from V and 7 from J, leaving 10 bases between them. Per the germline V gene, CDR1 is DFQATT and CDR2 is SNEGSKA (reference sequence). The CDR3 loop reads CSARDSRVNIQYF. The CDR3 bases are TGCAGTGCTAGAGATAGCAGGGTCAACATTCAGTACTTC.

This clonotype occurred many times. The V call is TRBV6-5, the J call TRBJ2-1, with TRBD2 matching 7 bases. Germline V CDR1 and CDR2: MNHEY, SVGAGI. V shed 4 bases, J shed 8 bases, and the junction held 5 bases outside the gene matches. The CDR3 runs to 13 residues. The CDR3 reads CASSSPGGDEQFF. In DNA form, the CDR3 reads TGTGCCAGCAGTTCCCCTGGGGGGGATGAGCAGTTCTTC.

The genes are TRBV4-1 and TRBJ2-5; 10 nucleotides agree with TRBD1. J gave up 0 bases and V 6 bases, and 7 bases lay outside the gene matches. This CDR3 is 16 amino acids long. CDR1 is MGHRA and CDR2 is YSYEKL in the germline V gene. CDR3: CASREGTGVYQETQYF. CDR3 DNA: TGCGCCAGCAGGGAAGGGACAGGGGTGTACCAAGAGACCCAGTACTTC.

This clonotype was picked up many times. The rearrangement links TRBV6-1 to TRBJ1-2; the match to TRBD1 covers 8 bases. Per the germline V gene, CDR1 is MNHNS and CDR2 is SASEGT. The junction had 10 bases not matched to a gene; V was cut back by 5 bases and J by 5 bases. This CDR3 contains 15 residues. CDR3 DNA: TGTGCCAGCAGTACCACTAGGACAGGGACTTATGGCTACACCTTC. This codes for CASSTTRTGTYGYTF.

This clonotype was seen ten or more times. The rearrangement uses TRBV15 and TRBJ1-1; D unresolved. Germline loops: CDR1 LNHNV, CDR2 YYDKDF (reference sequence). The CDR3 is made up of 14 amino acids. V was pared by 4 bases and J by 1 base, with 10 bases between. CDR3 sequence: CATSTLSENTEAFF. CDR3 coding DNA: TGTGCCACCAGCACCCTAAGTGAGAACACTGAAGCTTTCTTT.

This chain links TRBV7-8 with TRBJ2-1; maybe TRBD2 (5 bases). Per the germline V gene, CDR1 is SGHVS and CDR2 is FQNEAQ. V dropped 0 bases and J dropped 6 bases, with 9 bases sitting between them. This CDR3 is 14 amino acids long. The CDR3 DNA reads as TGTGCCAGCAGCTTAGCGGGAGTCCCCAATGAGCAGTTCTTC. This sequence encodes CASSLAGVPNEQFF.

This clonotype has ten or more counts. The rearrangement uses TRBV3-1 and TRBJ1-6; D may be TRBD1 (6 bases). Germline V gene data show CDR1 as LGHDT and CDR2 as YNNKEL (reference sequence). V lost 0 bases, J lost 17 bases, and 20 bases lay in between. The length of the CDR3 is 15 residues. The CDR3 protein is CASSQDRNPQGRVHF. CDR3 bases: TGTGCCAGCAGCCAAGACCGAAACCCTCAGGGGCGAGTCCACTTT.

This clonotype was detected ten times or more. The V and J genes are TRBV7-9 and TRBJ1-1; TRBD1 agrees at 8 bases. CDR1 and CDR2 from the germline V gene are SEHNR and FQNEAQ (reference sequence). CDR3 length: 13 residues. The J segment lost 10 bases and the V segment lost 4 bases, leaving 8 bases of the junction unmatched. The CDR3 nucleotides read TGTGCCAGCAGCTCCCCAGGGGGCGCAGGAGCTTTCTTT. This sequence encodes CASSSPGGAGAFF.

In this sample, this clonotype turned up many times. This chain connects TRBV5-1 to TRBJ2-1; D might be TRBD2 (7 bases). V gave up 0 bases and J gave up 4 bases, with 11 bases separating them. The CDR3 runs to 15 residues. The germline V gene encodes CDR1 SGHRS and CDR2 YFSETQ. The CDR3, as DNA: TGCGCCAGCAGCTTGGCGGGGGGCGATTACAATGAGCAGTTCTTC. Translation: CASSLAGGDYNEQFF.